This T cell receptor beta chain was sequenced for a study of Graves' ophthalmopathy and Graves' hyperthyroidism. Clinical symptoms and serum thyroxine were used for diagnosis; TRAb, thyroid ultrasound and orbital computed tomography were also relied on. This clonotype was seen at least ten times. Amplifying from RNA transcripts, the study obtained TCR beta CDR3 regions. HTBI-primed first-round RT-PCR preceded second-round multiplex PCR. TCRdb reprocessed the multiplex PCR reads with MiXCR, giving one entry per CDR3 protein. The table shows about 210,000 distinct CDR3 sequences, with about 32% occurring only once. The ends were cut back, 4 bases at V and 7 bases at J, with 13 bases in the middle. CDR1 GTSNPN and CDR2 SVGIG come from the germline V gene (reference sequence). The CDR3 loop spans 13 amino acids.

The chain uses TRBV30 and TRBJ2-2; D ambiguous. Sequencing used peripheral blood. The sequence derives from a man aged 45-65 years with Graves' ophthalmopathy. Here the CDR3 reads CAWKLLGVGELFF. Written as DNA, the CDR3 is TGTGCCTGGAAGTTGTTAGGTGTCGGGGAGCTGTTTTTT.